Below, 30 T cell receptor beta chains from the same sample are listed, as sequenced in a study of cytomegalovirus exposure and HLA in healthy donors. The PCR contained 60 Vbeta and 13 Jbeta primers. Method: immunoSEQ multiplex PCR; TCRdb's copy keeps in-frame clones and lacks some. The sample lists 90,000 to 110,000 clones, roughly 13% seen once, with about a sixth in the top ten. The sample comprised PBMCs. These receptors were taken from a man in his forties or fifties in good health and CMV-seropositive.

The V call is TRBV27, the J call TRBJ1-1; D not certain. Trimming took 3 bases from V and 2 from J, leaving 7 bases between them. This CDR3 comprises 13 residues. CDR1 MNHEY and CDR2 SMNVEV come from the germline V gene (reference sequence). CDR3 sequence: CASSLKANTEAFF. DNA of the CDR3: TGTGCCAGCAGTTTGAAAGCAAACACTGAAGCTTTCTTT.

This chain connects TRBV28 to TRBJ2-7; 9 positions match TRBD2. V was pared by 5 bases and J by 9 bases, with 20 bases of the junction left unmatched. The germline gives CDR1 MDHEN, CDR2 SYDVKM. The CDR3 extends over 17 amino acids. The CDR3 reads CASSPPGLADFMDAQYF. CDR3 in DNA: TGTGCCAGCAGTCCACCGGGACTAGCCGATTTCATGGACGCGCAGTACTTC.

This clone showed up just a few times. The same CDR3 arises from other DNA sequences in this sample as well. The chain uses TRBV30 and TRBJ1-2; 8 bases align to TRBD1. The CDR3 has 14 residues. V lost 0 bases, J lost 10 bases, and 10 bases stayed unmatched. Germline V gives CDR1 GTSNPN, CDR2 SVGIG (reference sequence). Here the CDR3 reads CAWSVLGTGGDYTF. CDR3 sequence (DNA): TGTGCCTGGAGTGTCCTGGGAACAGGGGGAGACTACACCTTC. Based on the CDR3 plus reference TRBV30 and TRBJ1-2, the full variable domain is SQTIHQWPATLVQPVGSPLSLECTVEGTSNPNLYWYRQAAGRGLQLLFYSVGIGQISSEVPQNLSASRPQDRQFILSSKKLLLSDSGFYLCAWSVLGTGGDYTFGSGTRLTVV.

This clone was counted between two and nine times. V and J are TRBV2 and TRBJ2-2; 11 bases fit TRBD2. Germline V gives CDR1 SNHLY, CDR2 FYNNEI. Unmatched junction bases numbered 0, after V lost 6 bases and J lost 3 bases. The CDR3 covers 14 residues. CDR3 bases: TGTGCCAGCAGGGGACTAGCGGACACCGGGGAGCTGTTTTTT. Translated, it gives CASRGLADTGELFF.

This clone was seen only a few times. This rearrangement joins TRBV19 to TRBJ1-1, with D perhaps matching TRBD1 (6 bases). CDR3 size: 14 residues. With 6 bases removed from V and 2 bases from J, the gap between germline ends came to 13 bases. Germline lookup yields CDR1 LNHDA and CDR2 SQIVND (reference sequence). The CDR3 protein is CASSWGRGNTEAFF. CDR3 nucleotides: TGTGCCAGTAGCTGGGGGCGAGGAAACACTGAAGCTTTCTTT.

The chain links TRBV19 to TRBJ1-1, with a possible D match to TRBD1 (5 bases). V was clipped by 4 bases and J by 0 bases, with 6 bases between them. The V gene's germline CDR1 is LNHDA and CDR2 SQIVND (reference sequence). The CDR3 contains 13 residues. The CDR3 here is CASSKGVNTEAFF. In DNA form, the CDR3 reads TGTGCCAGTAGTAAAGGGGTGAACACTGAAGCTTTCTTT.

The genes are TRBV5-1 and TRBJ2-5; 7 bases agree with TRBD2. The trim removed 4 bases at V and 3 bases at J, leaving 18 bases unmatched. There are 18 residues in the CDR3. Germline V gene lookup returns CDR1 SGHRS and CDR2 YFSETQ. The CDR3 reads CASSTGLQPTAHKETQYF. In DNA form, the CDR3 reads TGCGCCAGCAGCACGGGACTACAGCCCACTGCCCACAAAGAGACCCAGTACTTC.

This clone has at least ten counts. This sequence joins TRBV2 and TRBJ2-4; D possibly corresponds to TRBD1 (6 bases). Germline V CDR1 and CDR2: SNHLY, FYNNEI. This CDR3 comprises 15 residues. The V end lost 2 bases, the J end lost 1 base, and 9 bases lay between the germline ends. The CDR3, as DNA: TGTGCCAGCAGTGAACAGGGGATCGCCAAAAACATTCAGTACTTC. Translated, it gives CASSEQGIAKNIQYF.

The chain has TRBV30 and TRBJ2-7; possible D gene TRBD2, 6 bases. The CDR3 loop spans 14 amino acids. Germline V lookup: CDR1 GTSNPN, CDR2 SVGIG (reference sequence). V lost 0 bases, J lost 2 bases, and 11 bases lay in between. CDR3: CAWSVRRGTYEQYF. The CDR3 DNA follows: TGTGCCTGGAGTGTACGGCGGGGTACCTACGAGCAGTACTTC.

This clone turned up a few times. The V and J genes are TRBV12-5 and TRBJ1-5; no clear D gene. The CDR3 is 15 amino acids. Germline CDR1 reads LGHNT; CDR2 reads FRNRAP. Between the trimmed V and J ends, which lost 1 base and 4 bases, there was a span of 11 bases. CDR3: CASGLGNSANQPQHF. CDR3 DNA sequence: TGTGCTAGTGGTTTGGGAAACAGTGCAAATCAGCCCCAGCATTTT. The full variable domain, with the rest looked up from reference TRBV12-5 and TRBJ1-5, is DARVTQTPRHKVTEMGQEVTMRCQPILGHNTVFWYRQTMMQGLELLAYFRNRAPLDDSGMPKDRFSAEMPDATLATLKIQPSEPRDSAVYFCASGLGNSANQPQHFGDGTRLSIL.

This clone was counted a few times. V usage is TRBV13 and J usage is TRBJ1-1; 7 bases agree with TRBD1. From germline, CDR1 is PRHDT and CDR2 FYEKMQ (reference sequence). There are 11 residues in the CDR3. V gave up 3 bases and J gave up 11 bases; unmatched junction bases: 3. The CDR3 here is CASSLGTVAFF. As DNA, the CDR3 is TGTGCCAGCAGCTTGGGGACAGTTGCTTTCTTT.

This sequence joins TRBV12-5 and TRBJ2-1; TRBD2 agrees at 9 bases. V was pared by 0 bases and J by 6 bases, with 18 bases of the junction left unmatched. CDR3 length equals 20 residues. In germline, CDR1 is LGHNT, CDR2 FRNRAP. CDR3 amino acids: CASGLVLSASGNGGPNEQFF. For the CDR3, the DNA is TGTGCTAGTGGTTTGGTACTCTCGGCTAGCGGGAACGGGGGCCCCAATGAGCAGTTCTTC.

For the CDR3, the DNA is TGCGCCAGCAGCACGGGACAGGGTTACGAGCAGTACTTC. Translation: CASSTGQGYEQYF. The genes are TRBV5-1 and TRBJ2-7, with TRBD1 matching 9 bases. V lost 4 bases to trimming and J lost 4 bases; unmatched junction nucleotides: 3. This CDR3 spans 13 amino acids. The germline V gene encodes CDR1 SGHRS and CDR2 YFSETQ.

About this clone itself: Relative to the germline gene, one junction end is altered; a read error may explain this. The rearrangement uses TRBV5-1 and TRBJ1-4; TRBD1 might be the D (5 bases). Germline V gene lookup returns CDR1 SGHRS and CDR2 YFSETQ. The CDR3 spans 14 residues. CDR3 residues: CASSSDTTNEKLFF. The CDR3 DNA is TGCGCCAGCAGCTCGGACACAACGAATGAAAAACTGTTTTTT.

V and J are TRBV5-5 and TRBJ2-3, with 7 nucleotides matching TRBD1. CDR1 is SGHKS and CDR2 is YYEKEE in the germline V gene (reference sequence). This CDR3 spans 17 amino acids. V was clipped by 0 bases and J by 2 bases; unmatched bases: 9. The CDR3 coding sequence is TGTGCCAGCAGCTTGGAGGGGGCAGCCGTAACCACAGATACGCAGTATTTT. As protein: CASSLEGAAVTTDTQYF.

This rearrangement joins TRBV6-5 to TRBJ1-2, with D possibly being TRBD1 (6 bases). The V gene lost 5 bases and the J gene lost 4 bases, with 14 bases spanning the gap. The germline V gene has CDR1 MNHEY and CDR2 SVGAGI. The CDR3 is 14 residues long. The CDR3 DNA reads TGTGCCAGCAGTACAACAGGGCTGGGCTATGGCTACACCTTC. Residues: CASSTTGLGYGYTF.

The rearrangement links TRBV4-3 to TRBJ2-7; 8 bases agree with TRBD1. The CDR3 contains 17 residues. Germline lookup yields CDR1 LGHNA and CDR2 YSLEER. J lost 0 bases, V lost 0 bases, and 7 bases had no gene match. CDR3 sequence reads: CASSQDRRTGISYEQYF. The CDR3 nucleotides read TGCGCCAGCAGCCAAGATAGGAGGACAGGGATCTCCTACGAGCAGTACTTC.

The chain is built from TRBV5-1 and TRBJ1-2, with D unclear. The CDR3 loop spans 14 amino acids. Trimming shortened V by 2 bases and J by 2 bases, and 10 bases separated the two germline ends. Per the germline V gene, CDR1 is SGHRS and CDR2 is YFSETQ. The chain's CDR3 is CASSLGRENYGYTF. The CDR3 DNA reads TGCGCCAGCAGCTTAGGGAGGGAGAACTATGGCTACACCTTC. Filled out from reference TRBV5-1 and TRBJ1-2, the complete variable domain reads KAGVTQTPRYLIKTRGQQVTLSCSPISGHRSVSWYQQTPGQGLQFLFEYFSETQRNKGNFPGRFSGRQFSNSRSEMNVSTLELGDSALYLCASSLGRENYGYTFGSGTRLTVV.

A few counts support this clone. The chain links TRBV7-2 to TRBJ1-1; D not certain. Germline V gene lookup returns CDR1 SGHTA and CDR2 FQGNSA. The CDR3 totals 14 residues. V lost 3 bases to trimming and J lost 0 bases, with 8 bases between them. CDR3 protein: CASSFSLLNTEAFF. CDR3 DNA sequence: TGTGCCAGCAGCTTTTCCCTATTGAACACTGAAGCTTTCTTT.

The chain carries TRBV10-3 and TRBJ1-4; D gene ambiguous. Trimming took 0 bases from V and 4 from J, leaving 3 bases between them. CDR1 is ENHRY and CDR2 is SYGVKD in the germline V gene. CDR3 length: 13 residues. For the CDR3, the DNA is TGTGCCATCAGTGAGTCCGTTAATGAAAAACTGTTTTTT. Its protein product is CAISESVNEKLFF.

The J gene is TRBJ2-1, the V gene TRBV19; TRBD2 aligns across 7 bases. Looked up from germline, CDR1 is LNHDA and CDR2 is SQIVND (reference sequence). The CDR3 has 16 residues. The V and J ends lost 1 base and 9 bases, in that order; junction bases with no gene match: 12. CDR3 coding DNA: TGTGCCAGTAGTATAGGCGGGAGTCCCCTCCTCACTGAGCAGTTCTTC. Translated, it gives CASSIGGSPLLTEQFF.

The chain combines TRBV29-1 with TRBJ2-3, with 7 bases aligning to TRBD2. The CDR3 loop spans 14 amino acids. J was trimmed by 4 bases and V by 1 base; bases with no gene match: 5. Germline values: CDR1 SQVTM, CDR2 ANQGSEA. The CDR3 spells CSVEGTSSPDTQYF. The CDR3 DNA follows: TGCAGCGTTGAAGGGACTAGTTCTCCAGATACGCAGTATTTT.

This chain connects TRBV5-1 to TRBJ2-1; 10 nucleotides agree with TRBD2. Trimming cost V 0 bases and J 8 bases; bases outside gene matches: 8. The CDR3 spans 16 residues. CDR1 and CDR2 from the germline V gene are SGHRS and YFSETQ. CDR3 residues: CASSLAASGSRDEQFF. The CDR3 DNA sequence: TGCGCCAGCAGCTTGGCCGCTAGCGGGAGTAGGGATGAGCAGTTCTTC.

The chain joins TRBV11-2 to TRBJ2-2, with 7 bases that match TRBD2. Germline values: CDR1 SGHAT, CDR2 FQNNGV. The CDR3 runs to 15 residues. V was pared by 1 base and J by 3 bases, with 2 bases of the junction left unmatched. The CDR3 spells CASSLGDYDTGELFF. The CDR3 DNA is TGTGCCAGCAGCTTAGGGGACTACGACACCGGGGAGCTGTTTTTT.

This clone appeared a few times. The CDR3 DNA follows: TGTGCCAGCAGCTTGAAGACAGCCACTAGCACAGATACGCAGTATTTT. Encoded protein: CASSLKTATSTDTQYF. V and J are TRBV5-6 and TRBJ2-3, with a tentative D call TRBD1 (5 bases). The CDR3 has 16 amino acids. Trimming removed 1 base at V and 0 bases at J, with 12 bases between. The V gene's germline CDR1 is SGHDT and CDR2 YYEEEE.

The chain recombines TRBV5-1 with TRBJ2-3; 12 nucleotides match TRBD2. V shed 1 base and J 5 bases; nucleotides not matched to a gene: 5. This CDR3 is 16 amino acids long. CDR1 and CDR2 (germline): SGHRS, YFSETQ. This CDR3 reads CASSLRLAGDRDTQYF. The CDR3 DNA follows: TGCGCCAGCAGCTTGAGACTAGCGGGAGACCGAGATACGCAGTATTTT. Full variable domain (rest looked up from reference TRBV5-1 and TRBJ2-3): KAGVTQTPRYLIKTRGQQVTLSCSPISGHRSVSWYQQTPGQGLQFLFEYFSETQRNKGNFPGRFSGRQFSNSRSEMNVSTLELGDSALYLCASSLRLAGDRDTQYFGPGTRLTVL.

This rearrangement joins TRBV6-6 to TRBJ2-1; 10 bases line up with TRBD2. The CDR3 has 14 residues. CDR1 and CDR2 (germline): MNHNY, SVGAGI (reference sequence). The ends lost 6 bases at V and 2 bases at J; junction bases unmatched: 1. CDR3 nucleotides: TGTGCCAGCAGAACTAGCGGGACCTACAATGAGCAGTTCTTC. Amino acids: CASRTSGTYNEQFF.

CDR3 DNA sequence: TGTGCCACCAATATTCAACAGACACAAGAGACCCAGTACTTC. Translated, it gives CATNIQQTQETQYF. The chain carries TRBV15 and TRBJ2-5; no reliable D call. Germline CDR1 is LNHNV and CDR2 is YYDKDF (reference sequence). The CDR3 loop spans 14 amino acids. V gave up 7 bases and J gave up 2 bases, with 14 bases separating them.

V usage is TRBV6-4 and J usage is TRBJ2-3; 7 bases align to TRBD2. Germline V CDR1 and CDR2: MRHNA, SNTAGT. This CDR3 has 15 amino acids. J gave up 4 bases and V 8 bases, and 12 bases lay outside the gene matches. For the CDR3, the DNA is TGTGCCAGCTCAAGCCGGGAGGAGCCGGCAGATACGCAGTATTTT. Its protein is CASSSREEPADTQYF.

There are a few counts of this clone. The chain is built from TRBV18 and TRBJ2-1, with D perhaps TRBD2 (6 bases). The ends were cut back, 3 bases at V and 5 bases at J, with 11 bases in the middle. The CDR3 has 14 residues. Germline-derived CDR1 and CDR2 are KGHSH and LQKENI. This CDR3 is CASSPDYGDNEQFF. In nucleotides, the CDR3 is TGTGCCAGCTCACCGGACTACGGGGACAATGAGCAGTTCTTC.